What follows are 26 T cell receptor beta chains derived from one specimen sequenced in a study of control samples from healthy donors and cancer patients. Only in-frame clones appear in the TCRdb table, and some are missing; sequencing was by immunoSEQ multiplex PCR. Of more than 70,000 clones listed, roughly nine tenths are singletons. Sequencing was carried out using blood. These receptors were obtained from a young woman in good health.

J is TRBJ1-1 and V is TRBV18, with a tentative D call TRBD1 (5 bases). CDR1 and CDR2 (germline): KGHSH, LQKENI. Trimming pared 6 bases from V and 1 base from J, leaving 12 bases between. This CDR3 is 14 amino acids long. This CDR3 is CASSRGVGNTEAFF. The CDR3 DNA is TGTGCCAGCTCCCGGGGGGTCGGGAACACTGAAGCTTTCTTT.

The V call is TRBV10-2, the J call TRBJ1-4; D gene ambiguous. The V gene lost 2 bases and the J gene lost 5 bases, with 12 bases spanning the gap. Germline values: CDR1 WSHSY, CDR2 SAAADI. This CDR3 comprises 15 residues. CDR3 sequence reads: CASSEAGSRNEKLFF. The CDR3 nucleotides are TGCGCCAGCAGTGAGGCCGGGTCGCGAAATGAAAAACTGTTTTTT.

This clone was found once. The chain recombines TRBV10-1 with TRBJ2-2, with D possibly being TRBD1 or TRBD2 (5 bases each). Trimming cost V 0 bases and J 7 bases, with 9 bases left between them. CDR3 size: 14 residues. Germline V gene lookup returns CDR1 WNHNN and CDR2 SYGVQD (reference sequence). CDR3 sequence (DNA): TGCGCCAGCAGTGAGTCCGGGGCGCGCGGGGAGCTGTTTTTT. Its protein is CASSESGARGELFF.

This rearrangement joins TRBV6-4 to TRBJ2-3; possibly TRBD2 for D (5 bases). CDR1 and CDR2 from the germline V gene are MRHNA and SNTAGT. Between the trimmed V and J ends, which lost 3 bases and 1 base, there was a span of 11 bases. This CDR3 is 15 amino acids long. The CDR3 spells CASSEEPGGTDTQYF. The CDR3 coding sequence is TGTGCCAGCAGTGAGGAACCCGGGGGCACAGATACGCAGTATTTT.

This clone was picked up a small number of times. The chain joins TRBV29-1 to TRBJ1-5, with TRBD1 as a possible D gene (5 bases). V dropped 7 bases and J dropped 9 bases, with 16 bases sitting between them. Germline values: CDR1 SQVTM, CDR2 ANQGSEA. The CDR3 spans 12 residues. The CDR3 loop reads CSGQGPTGPQHF. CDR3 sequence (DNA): TGCAGCGGTCAGGGCCCCACGGGGCCCCAGCATTTT. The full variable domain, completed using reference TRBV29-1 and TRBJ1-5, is SAVISQKPSRDICQRGTSLTIQCQVDSQVTMMFWYRQQPGQSLTLIATANQGSEATYESGFVIDKFPISRPNLTFSTLTVSNMSPEDSSIYLCSGQGPTGPQHFGDGTRLSIL.

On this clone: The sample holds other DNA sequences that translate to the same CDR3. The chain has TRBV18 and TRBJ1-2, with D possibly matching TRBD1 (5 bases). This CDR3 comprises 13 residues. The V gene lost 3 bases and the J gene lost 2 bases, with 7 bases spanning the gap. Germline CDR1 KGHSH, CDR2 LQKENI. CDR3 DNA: TGTGCCAGCTCACCGGGGCAGAACTATGGCTACACCTTC. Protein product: CASSPGQNYGYTF.

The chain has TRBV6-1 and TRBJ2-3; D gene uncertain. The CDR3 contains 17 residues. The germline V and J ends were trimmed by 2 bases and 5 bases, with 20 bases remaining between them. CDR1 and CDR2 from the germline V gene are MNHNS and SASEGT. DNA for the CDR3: TGTGCCAGCAGTGAAAGAATAGACTCCATGGAGCTAGATACGCAGTATTTT. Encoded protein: CASSERIDSMELDTQYF.

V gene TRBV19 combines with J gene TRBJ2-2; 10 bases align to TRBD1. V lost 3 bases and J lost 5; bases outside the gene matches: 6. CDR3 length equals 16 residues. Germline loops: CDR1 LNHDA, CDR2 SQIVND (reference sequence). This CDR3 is CASSIFRDRGTGELFF. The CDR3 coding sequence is TGTGCCAGTAGTATTTTCCGGGACAGGGGTACCGGGGAGCTGTTTTTT.

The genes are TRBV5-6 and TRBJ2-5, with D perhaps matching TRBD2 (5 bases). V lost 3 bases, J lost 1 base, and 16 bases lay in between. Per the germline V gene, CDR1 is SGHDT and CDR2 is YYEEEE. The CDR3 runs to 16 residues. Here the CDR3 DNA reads TGTGCCAGCAGCTCCCTCGGGCAGCGGATCCAAGAGACCCAGTACTTC. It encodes CASSSLGQRIQETQYF.

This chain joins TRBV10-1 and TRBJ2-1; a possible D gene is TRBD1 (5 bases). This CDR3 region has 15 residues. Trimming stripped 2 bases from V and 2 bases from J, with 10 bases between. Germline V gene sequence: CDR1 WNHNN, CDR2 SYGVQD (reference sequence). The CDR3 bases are TGCGCCAGCAGTGAGCGGGCCAGGGCCTACAATGAGCAGTTCTTC. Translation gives CASSERARAYNEQFF.

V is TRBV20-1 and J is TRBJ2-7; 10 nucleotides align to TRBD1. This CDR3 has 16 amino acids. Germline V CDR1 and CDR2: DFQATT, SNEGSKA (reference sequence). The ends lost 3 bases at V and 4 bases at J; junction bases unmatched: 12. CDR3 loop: CSASSVAGQGRYEQYF. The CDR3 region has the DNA TGCAGTGCTAGTTCTGTCGCGGGACAGGGGAGATACGAGCAGTACTTC.

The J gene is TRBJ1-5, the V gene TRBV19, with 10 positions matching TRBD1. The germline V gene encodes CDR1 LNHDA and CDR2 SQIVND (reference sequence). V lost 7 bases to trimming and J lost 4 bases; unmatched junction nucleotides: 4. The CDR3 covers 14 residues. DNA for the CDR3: TGTGCCAGTAAGTTGGGACAGGGGAATCAGCCCCAGCATTTT. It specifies CASKLGQGNQPQHF. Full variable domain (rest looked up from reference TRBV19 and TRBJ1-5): DGGITQSPKYLFRKEGQNVTLSCEQNLNHDAMYWYRQDPGQGLRLIYYSQIVNDFQKGDIAEGYSVSREKKESFPLTVTSAQKNPTAFYLCASKLGQGNQPQHFGDGTRLSIL.

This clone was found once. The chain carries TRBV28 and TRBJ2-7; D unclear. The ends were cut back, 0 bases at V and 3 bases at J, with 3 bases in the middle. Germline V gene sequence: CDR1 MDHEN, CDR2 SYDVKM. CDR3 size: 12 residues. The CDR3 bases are TGTGCCAGCAGTTTATGGGGCTACGAGCAGTACTTC. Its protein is CASSLWGYEQYF.

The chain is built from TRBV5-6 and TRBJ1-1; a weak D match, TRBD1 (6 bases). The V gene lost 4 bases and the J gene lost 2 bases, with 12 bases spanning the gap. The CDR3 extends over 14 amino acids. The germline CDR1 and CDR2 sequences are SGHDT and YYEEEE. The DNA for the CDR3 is TGTGCCAGCAGCGCCGGGACACTAAACACTGAAGCTTTCTTT. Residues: CASSAGTLNTEAFF.

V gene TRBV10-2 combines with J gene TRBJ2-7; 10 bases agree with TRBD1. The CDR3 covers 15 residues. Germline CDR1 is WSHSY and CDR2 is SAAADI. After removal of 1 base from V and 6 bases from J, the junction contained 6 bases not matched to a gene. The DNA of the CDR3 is TGCGCCAGCAGTGAGTTTGGGACAGGGGTGTTCGAGCAGTACTTC. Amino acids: CASSEFGTGVFEQYF.

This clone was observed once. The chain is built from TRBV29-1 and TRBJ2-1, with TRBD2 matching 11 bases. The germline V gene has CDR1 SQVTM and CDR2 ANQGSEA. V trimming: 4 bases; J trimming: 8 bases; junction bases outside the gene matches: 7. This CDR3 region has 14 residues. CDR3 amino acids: CSVATSGGPDEQFF. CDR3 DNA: TGCAGCGTTGCTACTAGCGGGGGCCCGGATGAGCAGTTCTTC.

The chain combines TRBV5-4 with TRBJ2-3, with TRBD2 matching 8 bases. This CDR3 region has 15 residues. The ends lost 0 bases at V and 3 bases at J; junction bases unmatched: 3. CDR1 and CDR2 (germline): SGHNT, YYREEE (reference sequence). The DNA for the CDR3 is TGTGCCAGCAGCTTGGACTCGGGGGGGACAGATACGCAGTATTTT. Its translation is CASSLDSGGTDTQYF. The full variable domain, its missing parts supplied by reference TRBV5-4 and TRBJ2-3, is ETGVTQSPTHLIKTRGQQVTLRCSSQSGHNTVSWYQQALGQGPQFIFQYYREEENGRGNFPPRFSGLQFPNYSSELNVNALELDDSALYLCASSLDSGGTDTQYFGPGTRLTVL.

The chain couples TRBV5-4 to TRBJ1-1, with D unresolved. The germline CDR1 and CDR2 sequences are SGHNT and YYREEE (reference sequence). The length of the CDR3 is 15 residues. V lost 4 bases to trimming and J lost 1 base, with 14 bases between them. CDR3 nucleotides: TGTGCCAGCAGCCGAGGGTCGCCCTCGAACACTGAAGCTTTCTTT. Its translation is CASSRGSPSNTEAFF.

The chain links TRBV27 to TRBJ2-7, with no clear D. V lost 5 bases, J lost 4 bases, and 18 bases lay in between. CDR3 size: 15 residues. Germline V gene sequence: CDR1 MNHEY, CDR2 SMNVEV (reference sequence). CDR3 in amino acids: CASSLRWSGAYEQYF. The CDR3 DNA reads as TGTGCCAGCAGTCTTCGGTGGAGTGGCGCTTACGAGCAGTACTTC.

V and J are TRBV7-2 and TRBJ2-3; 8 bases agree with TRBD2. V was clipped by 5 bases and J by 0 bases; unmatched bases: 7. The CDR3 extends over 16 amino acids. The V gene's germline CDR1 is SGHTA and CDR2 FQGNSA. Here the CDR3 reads CASSLSGGASTDTQYF. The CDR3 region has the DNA TGTGCCAGCAGCCTTTCCGGGGGGGCTAGCACAGATACGCAGTATTTT.

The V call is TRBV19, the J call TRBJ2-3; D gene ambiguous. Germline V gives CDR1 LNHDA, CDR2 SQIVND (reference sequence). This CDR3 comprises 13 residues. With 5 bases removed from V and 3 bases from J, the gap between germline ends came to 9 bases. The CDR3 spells CASSPGDTDTQYF. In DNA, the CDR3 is TGTGCCAGTAGTCCTGGGGATACAGATACGCAGTATTTT.

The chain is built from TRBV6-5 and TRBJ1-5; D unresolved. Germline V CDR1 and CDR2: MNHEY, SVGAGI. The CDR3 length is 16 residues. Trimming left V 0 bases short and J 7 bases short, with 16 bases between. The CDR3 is CASSYSTPQVGQPQHF. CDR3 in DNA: TGTGCCAGCAGTTACTCAACCCCTCAGGTTGGGCAGCCCCAGCATTTT.

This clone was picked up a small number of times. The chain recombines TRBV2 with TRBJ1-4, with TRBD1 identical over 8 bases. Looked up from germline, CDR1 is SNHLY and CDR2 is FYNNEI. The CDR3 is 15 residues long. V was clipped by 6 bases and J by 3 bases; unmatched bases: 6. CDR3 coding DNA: TGTGCCAGCAGCTCTACGGGACAGGCTAATGAAAAACTGTTTTTT. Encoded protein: CASSSTGQANEKLFF.

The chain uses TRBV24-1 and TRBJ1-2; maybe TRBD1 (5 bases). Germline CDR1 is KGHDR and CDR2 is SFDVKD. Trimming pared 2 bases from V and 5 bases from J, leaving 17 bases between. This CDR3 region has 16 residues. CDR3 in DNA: TGTGCCACCAGTGATTCCAGGGTAGGGCTTCAGTATGGCTACACCTTC. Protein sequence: CATSDSRVGLQYGYTF.

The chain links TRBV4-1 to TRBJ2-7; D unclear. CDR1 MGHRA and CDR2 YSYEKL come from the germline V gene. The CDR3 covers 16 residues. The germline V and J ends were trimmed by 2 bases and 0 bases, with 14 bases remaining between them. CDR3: CASSQTEGLLSYEQYF. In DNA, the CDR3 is TGCGCCAGCAGCCAAACTGAAGGGCTCCTCTCCTACGAGCAGTACTTC.

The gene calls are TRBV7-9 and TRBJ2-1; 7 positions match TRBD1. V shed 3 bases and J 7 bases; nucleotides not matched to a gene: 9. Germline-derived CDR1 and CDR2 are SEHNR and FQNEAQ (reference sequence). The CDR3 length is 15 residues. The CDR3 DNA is TGTGCCAGCAGCTTTAGGGGGACAGCCGGGAATGAGCAGTTCTTC. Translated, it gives CASSFRGTAGNEQFF.